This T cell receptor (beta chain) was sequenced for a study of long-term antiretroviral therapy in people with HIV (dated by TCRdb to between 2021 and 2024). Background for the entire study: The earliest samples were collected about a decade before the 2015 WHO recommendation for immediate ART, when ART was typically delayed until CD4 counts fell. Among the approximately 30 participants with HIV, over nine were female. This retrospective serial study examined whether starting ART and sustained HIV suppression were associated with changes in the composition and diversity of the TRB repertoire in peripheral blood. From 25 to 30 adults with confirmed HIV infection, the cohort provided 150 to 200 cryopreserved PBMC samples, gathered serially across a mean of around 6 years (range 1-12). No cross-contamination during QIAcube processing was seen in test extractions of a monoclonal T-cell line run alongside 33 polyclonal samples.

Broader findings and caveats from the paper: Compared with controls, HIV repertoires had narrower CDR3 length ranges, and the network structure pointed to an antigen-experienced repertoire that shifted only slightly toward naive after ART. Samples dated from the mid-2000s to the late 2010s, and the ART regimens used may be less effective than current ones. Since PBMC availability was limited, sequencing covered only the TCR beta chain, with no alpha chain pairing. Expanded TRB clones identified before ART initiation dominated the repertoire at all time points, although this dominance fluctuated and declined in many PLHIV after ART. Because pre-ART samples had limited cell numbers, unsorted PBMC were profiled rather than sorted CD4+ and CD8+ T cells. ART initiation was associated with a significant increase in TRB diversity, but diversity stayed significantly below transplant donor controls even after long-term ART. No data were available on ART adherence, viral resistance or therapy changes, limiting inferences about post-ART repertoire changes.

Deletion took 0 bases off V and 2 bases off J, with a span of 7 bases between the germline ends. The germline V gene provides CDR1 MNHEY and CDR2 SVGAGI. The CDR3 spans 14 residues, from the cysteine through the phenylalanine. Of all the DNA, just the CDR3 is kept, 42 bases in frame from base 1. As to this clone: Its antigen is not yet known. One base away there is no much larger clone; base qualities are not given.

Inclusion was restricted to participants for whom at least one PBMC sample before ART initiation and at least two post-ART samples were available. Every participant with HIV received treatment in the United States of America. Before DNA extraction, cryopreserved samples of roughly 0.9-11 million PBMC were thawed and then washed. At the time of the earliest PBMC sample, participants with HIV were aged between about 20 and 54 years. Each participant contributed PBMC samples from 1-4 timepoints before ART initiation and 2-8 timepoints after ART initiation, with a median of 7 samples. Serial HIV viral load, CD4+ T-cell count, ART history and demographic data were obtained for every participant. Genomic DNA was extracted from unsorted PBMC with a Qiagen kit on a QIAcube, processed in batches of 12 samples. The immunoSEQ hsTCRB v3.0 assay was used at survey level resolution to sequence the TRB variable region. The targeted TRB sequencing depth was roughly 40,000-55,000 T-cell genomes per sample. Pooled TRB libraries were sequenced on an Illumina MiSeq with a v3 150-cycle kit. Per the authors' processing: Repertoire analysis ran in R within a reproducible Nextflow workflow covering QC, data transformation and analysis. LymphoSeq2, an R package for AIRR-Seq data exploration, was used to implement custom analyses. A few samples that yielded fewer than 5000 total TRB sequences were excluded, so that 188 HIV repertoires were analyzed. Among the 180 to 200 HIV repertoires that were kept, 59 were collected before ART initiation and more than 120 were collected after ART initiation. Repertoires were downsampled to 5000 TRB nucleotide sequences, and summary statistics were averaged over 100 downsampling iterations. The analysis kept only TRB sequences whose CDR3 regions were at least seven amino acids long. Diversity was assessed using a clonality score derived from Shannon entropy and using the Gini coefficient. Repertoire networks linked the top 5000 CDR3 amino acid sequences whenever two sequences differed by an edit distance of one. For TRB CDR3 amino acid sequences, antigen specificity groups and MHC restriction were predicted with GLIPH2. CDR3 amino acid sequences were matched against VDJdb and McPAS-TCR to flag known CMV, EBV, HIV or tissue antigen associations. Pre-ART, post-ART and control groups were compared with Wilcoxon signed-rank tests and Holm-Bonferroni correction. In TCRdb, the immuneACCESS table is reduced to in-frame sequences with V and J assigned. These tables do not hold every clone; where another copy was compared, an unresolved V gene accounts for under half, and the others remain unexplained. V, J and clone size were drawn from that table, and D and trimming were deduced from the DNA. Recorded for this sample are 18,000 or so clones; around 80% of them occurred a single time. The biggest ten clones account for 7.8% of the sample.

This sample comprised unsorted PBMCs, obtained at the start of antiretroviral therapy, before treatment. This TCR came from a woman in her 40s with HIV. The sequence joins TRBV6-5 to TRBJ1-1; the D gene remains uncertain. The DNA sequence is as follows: TGTGCCAGCAGTTACTCGGGGAGAAACACTGAAGCTTTCTTT. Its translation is CASSYSGRNTEAFF.